This T cell receptor (beta chain) was recovered during a study of cytomegalovirus exposure and HLA in healthy donors. The CDR3 spans 15 residues. From germline, CDR1 is MNHNS and CDR2 SASEGT. V lost 8 bases, J lost 3 bases, and 9 bases stayed unmatched. Researchers ran the PCR with 60 Vbeta and 13 Jbeta primers. Profiled with immunoSEQ multiplex PCR; TCRdb holds only in-frame clones, not every one. This sample carries 33,000 or so clones, roughly 90% of them seen once, and the ten largest clones take about 2.5%. J is TRBJ2-7 and V is TRBV6-1, with 11 nucleotides matching TRBD1. The sequence was obtained from a woman between 18 and 29 years old in good health and CMV-seronegative. The specimen was PBMCs. The CDR3 is CASFPTGTGGYEQYF. The CDR3 region has the DNA TGTGCCAGCTTCCCAACCGGGACAGGGGGCTACGAGCAGTACTTC.